A single sample is the source of the 22 T cell receptor beta chains below, sequenced in a study of cytomegalovirus exposure and HLA in healthy donors. Primers for the PCR totalled 60 Vbeta and 13 Jbeta. Some clones are missing from TCRdb's copy, which holds only in-frame ones; the method was immunoSEQ multiplex PCR. Of about 160,000 clones in the sample, approximately 76% were seen once. The specimen sequenced was PBMCs. The source is a man aged 60-69 years in good health and CMV-seronegative.

This sequence joins TRBV7-2 and TRBJ2-7, with 9 bases that match TRBD1. Germline-derived CDR1 and CDR2 are SGHTA and FQGNSA. The V and J ends lost 0 bases and 7 bases, in that order; junction bases with no gene match: 7. The CDR3 has 15 amino acids. CDR3 sequence reads: CASSLAGTGTEEQYF. CDR3 nucleotides: TGTGCCAGCAGCTTAGCGGGGACAGGGACGGAAGAGCAGTACTTC.

In this sample, this clone turned up once. An end of the junction differs from the germline gene, which may be a read error. J is TRBJ2-2 and V is TRBV7-9; perhaps TRBD2 as D (6 bases). The germline V gene encodes CDR1 SEHNR and CDR2 FQNEAQ (reference sequence). CDR3 length: 15 residues. The CDR3 DNA follows: TGTGCCAGCAGCTCGGGAGCTACAAACACCGGGGGGCTGTTTTTT. This sequence encodes CASSSGATNTGGLFF.

The rearrangement uses TRBV15 and TRBJ1-1; 11 nucleotides agree with TRBD1. The V and J ends lost 1 base and 5 bases, in that order; junction bases with no gene match: 3. The CDR3 spans 15 residues. Germline lookup yields CDR1 LNHNV and CDR2 YYDKDF (reference sequence). CDR3 sequence (DNA): TGTGCCACCAGCAGAGCCGGGACAGGGGGGACTGAAGCTTTCTTT. Translating it yields CATSRAGTGGTEAFF. Based on the CDR3 plus reference TRBV15 and TRBJ1-1, the full variable domain is DAMVIQNPRYQVTQFGKPVTLSCSQTLNHNVMYWYQQKSSQAPKLLFHYYDKDFNNEADTPDNFQSRRPNTSFCFLDIRSPGLGDTAMYLCATSRAGTGGTEAFFGQGTRLTVV.

The chain combines TRBV2 with TRBJ2-4; 10 bases map to TRBD2. This CDR3 contains 16 residues. Germline V CDR1 and CDR2: SNHLY, FYNNEI. The V gene end was trimmed by 1 base and the J gene end by 3 bases; junction bases not matched to a gene: 3. CDR3 DNA: TGTGCCAGCAGTGAAGGGGCTAGCGGGGGCAAAAACATTCAGTACTTC. Translation: CASSEGASGGKNIQYF.

This clone was found a few times. V gene TRBV6-5 combines with J gene TRBJ1-2; possible D gene TRBD1, 5 bases. Germline-derived CDR1 and CDR2 are MNHEY and SVGAGI. CDR3 length: 15 amino acids. V lost 2 bases and J 2 bases, leaving 12 bases between the germline ends. The CDR3 reads CASSYRKGYNYGYTF. CDR3 nucleotide sequence: TGTGCCAGCAGTTACCGGAAGGGGTACAACTATGGCTACACCTTC.

The chain carries TRBV19 and TRBJ2-2, with 13 bases fitting TRBD2. The CDR3 spans 18 residues. The V and J ends lost 4 bases and 2 bases, in that order; junction bases with no gene match: 7. Germline assignment: CDR1 LNHDA and CDR2 SQIVND (reference sequence). CDR3 nucleotide sequence: TGTGCCAGTAGTACCCCCAGACTAGCGGGAGGAAACACCGGGGAGCTGTTTTTT. Residues: CASSTPRLAGGNTGELFF.

This clone was counted between two and nine times. The gene calls are TRBV28 and TRBJ2-2; D perhaps matches TRBD1 (5 bases). The CDR3 length is 15 residues. Trimming shortened V by 5 bases and J by 7 bases, and 17 bases separated the two germline ends. Germline CDR1 and CDR2: MDHEN and SYDVKM. CDR3 region: CASSPHDSFNGELFF. The CDR3 DNA follows: TGTGCCAGCAGTCCCCACGACAGTTTTAACGGGGAGCTGTTTTTT.

The chain couples TRBV4-3 to TRBJ2-1; 8 nucleotides match TRBD2. The CDR3 contains 17 residues. With 1 base clipped from V and 4 bases from J, the junction kept 9 bases outside the gene matches. CDR1 and CDR2 from the germline V gene are LGHNA and YSLEER. The CDR3: CASSQGVAGPEYNEQFF. The CDR3 DNA follows: TGCGCCAGCAGCCAAGGAGTAGCGGGGCCCGAATACAATGAGCAGTTCTTC.

The chain employs TRBV6-5 and TRBJ1-2; possibly TRBD1 for D (6 bases). Trimming left V 5 bases short and J 0 bases short, with 13 bases between. The germline V gene has CDR1 MNHEY and CDR2 SVGAGI. This CDR3 is built from 15 residues. In DNA, the CDR3 is TGTGCCAGCAGTACAGGGCCCCCAGCTAACTATGGCTACACCTTC. Translated: CASSTGPPANYGYTF.

CDR3 region: CAWSVRRGKGSGNTIYF. For the CDR3, the DNA is TGTGCCTGGAGTGTACGAAGGGGAAAGGGCTCTGGAAACACCATATATTTT. This chain uses TRBV30 with TRBJ1-3; D is possibly TRBD1 (5 bases). The CDR3 extends over 17 amino acids. From germline, CDR1 is GTSNPN and CDR2 SVGIG (reference sequence). Trimming stripped 0 bases from V and 0 bases from J, with 15 bases between.

The gene calls are TRBV3-2 and TRBJ2-3; whether TRBD2, the table's D call, matches the DNA was not checked. TRBV3-2 is termed a pseudogene. CDR3 size: 9 residues. The DNA of the CDR3 is TGTGCCGCCGGAGATACGCAGTATTTT. Translated: CAAGDTQYF.

This chain links TRBV9 with TRBJ1-2, with unresolved D. There are 14 residues in the CDR3. Trimming stripped 1 base from V and 5 bases from J, with 12 bases between. Germline CDR1 and CDR2: SGDLS and YYNGEE. The CDR3 reads CASSVYGSRYGYTF. The CDR3, as DNA: TGTGCCAGCAGCGTATACGGTTCTCGGTATGGCTACACCTTC.

The chain couples TRBV5-4 to TRBJ1-3; 8 nucleotides line up with TRBD1. The germline CDR1 and CDR2 sequences are SGHNT and YYREEE (reference sequence). V dropped 2 bases and J dropped 0; count of bases not matched to a gene: 1. The CDR3 contains 15 residues. The CDR3 spells CASSFGQGSGNTIYF. CDR3 coding DNA: TGTGCCAGCAGCTTTGGACAGGGCTCTGGAAACACCATATATTTT.

This chain links TRBV5-1 with TRBJ1-1; D gene uncertain. Trimming removed 2 bases from V and 3 bases from J, with 11 bases in between. The CDR3 is 14 amino acids. Looked up from germline, CDR1 is SGHRS and CDR2 is YFSETQ. The CDR3 region is CASSFSAGDTEAFF. The CDR3 DNA is TGCGCCAGCAGCTTTTCGGCGGGCGACACTGAAGCTTTCTTT. The full variable domain, completed using reference TRBV5-1 and TRBJ1-1, is KAGVTQTPRYLIKTRGQQVTLSCSPISGHRSVSWYQQTPGQGLQFLFEYFSETQRNKGNFPGRFSGRQFSNSRSEMNVSTLELGDSALYLCASSFSAGDTEAFFGQGTRLTVV.

This clone was seen a handful of times. V is TRBV11-2 and J is TRBJ2-7, with 8 nucleotides matching TRBD2. Germline lookup yields CDR1 SGHAT and CDR2 FQNNGV. The CDR3 spans 13 residues. J lost 3 bases, V lost 7 bases, and 5 bases had no gene match. CDR3 region: CASKGTRRYEQYF. The CDR3 DNA follows: TGTGCCAGCAAGGGGACTAGACGCTACGAGCAGTACTTC.

V gene TRBV7-9 combines with J gene TRBJ2-3, with a possible D match to TRBD1 (6 bases). Deletions cut 5 bases from V and 0 bases from J, with 12 bases between. Germline-derived CDR1 and CDR2 are SEHNR and FQNEAQ (reference sequence). The CDR3 has 15 residues. The DNA for the CDR3 is TGTGCCAGCAGCCGTTCTAGGGGGAGCACAGATACGCAGTATTTT. It is translated as CASSRSRGSTDTQYF.

This rearrangement joins TRBV11-2 to TRBJ2-7, with a possible D match to TRBD2 (5 bases). V lost 5 bases to trimming and J lost 5 bases, with 10 bases between them. The CDR3 loop spans 12 amino acids. Germline assignment: CDR1 SGHAT and CDR2 FQNNGV. The CDR3 here is CASSPAGHEQYF. Written as DNA, the CDR3 is TGTGCCAGCAGCCCCGCGGGCCACGAGCAGTACTTC.

This clone was counted a single time. The chain uses TRBV4-1 and TRBJ2-2; TRBD2 matches 13 bases. Germline CDR1 reads MGHRA; CDR2 reads YSYEKL. There are 19 residues in the CDR3. Trimming removed 0 bases from V and 2 bases from J; junction bases left unmatched: 6. CDR3: CASSQEGTSGALNTGELFF. As DNA, the CDR3 is TGCGCCAGCAGCCAAGAGGGGACTAGCGGGGCCCTAAACACCGGGGAGCTGTTTTTT.

The gene calls are TRBV10-3 and TRBJ1-4; TRBD1 matches at 7 bases. Unmatched junction bases numbered 3, after V lost 0 bases and J lost 5 bases. This CDR3 contains 15 residues. Germline V lookup: CDR1 ENHRY, CDR2 SYGVKD. The CDR3 DNA reads TGTGCCATCAGTGAGTCGACAGGGTCAAATGAAAAACTGTTTTTT. It codes for CAISESTGSNEKLFF.

The CDR3 DNA reads TGCAGCCACCGGTTAGCCGGGGAGACCCAGTACTTC. Amino acids: CSHRLAGETQYF. This chain links TRBV29-1 with TRBJ2-5; no clear D. The CDR3 sequence is 12 residues long. Germline values: CDR1 SQVTM, CDR2 ANQGSEA. Deletions cut 8 bases from V and 5 bases from J, with 15 bases between.

The J gene is TRBJ2-1, the V gene TRBV4-1; TRBD1 is a possible D gene (6 bases). The germline V gene has CDR1 MGHRA and CDR2 YSYEKL. The ends were cut back, 0 bases at V and 8 bases at J, with 14 bases in the middle. The CDR3 is 15 amino acids. DNA for the CDR3: TGCGCCAGCAGCCAAGATAAGGGGGTTTCGGATGAGCAGTTCTTC. Its protein is CASSQDKGVSDEQFF.

The CDR3 nucleotides read TGTGCCAGCAGCTTGGGCAGGGAAAGCACTGAAGCTTTCTTT. It yields the protein CASSLGRESTEAFF. This rearrangement joins TRBV7-3 to TRBJ1-1, with D perhaps matching TRBD1 (5 bases). The CDR3 spans 14 residues. The ends were cut back, 3 bases at V and 4 bases at J, with 12 bases in the middle. Germline V gives CDR1 SGHTA, CDR2 FQGTGA.